This TCR beta chain appears in the sequencing data of a study of glioma-infiltrating T cells after dendritic cell vaccination. Comment on this clone: This same CDR3 is encoded by further DNA sequences in the sample.

The protocol was immunoSEQ multiplex PCR, while the TCRdb copy is restricted to in-frame clones and leaves out a portion. The sample lists 110,000 or so clones; nearly 90% were seen once. Time point here: after dendritic cell vaccination, including at tumor progression/relapse. Selection required adequate fresh-frozen tumor tissue plus more than two years' survival data. The receptor comes from a human donor with glioblastoma. The sample here was blood, taken after dendritic cell vaccination.

The DNA of the CDR3 is TGTGCCAGCAGCCACGGGGAGAACACTGAAGCTTTCTTT. Protein sequence: CASSHGENTEAFF. The rearrangement uses TRBV27 and TRBJ1-1; D ambiguous. The CDR3 loop spans 13 amino acids. The V gene lost 6 bases and the J gene lost 1 base, with 9 bases spanning the gap. The germline CDR1 and CDR2 sequences are MNHEY and SMNVEV (reference sequence).